A single sample gave rise to the 31 T cell receptor beta chains below, sequenced in a study of response to subunit inactivated influenza vaccine. TCRdb re-called the RT-PCR reads through MiXCR, storing one row per CDR3 protein. The sample lists 500,000 to 600,000 distinct CDR3 sequences; around 15% were seen once. This sample comprised PBMCs from blood, obtained approximately 12 days after vaccination. The receptors were sampled from a man between 50 and 59 years old who received an inactivated influenza vaccine.

In its sample, this clonotype was seen a few times. The chain couples TRBV20-1 to TRBJ2-3; the D is unclear. The CDR3 covers 11 residues. CDR1 DFQATT and CDR2 SNEGSKA come from the germline V gene (reference sequence). Trimming took off 7 bases at V and 6 bases at J, with 11 bases between the two ends. The chain's CDR3 is CSGVSWDTQYF. CDR3 nucleotides: TGCAGTGGGGTATCGTGGGATACGCAGTATTTT.

This clonotype was seen a handful of times. V usage is TRBV5-1 and J usage is TRBJ2-2; TRBD1 matches at 7 bases. The germline CDR1 and CDR2 sequences are SGHRS and YFSETQ. The CDR3 consists of 16 residues. J lost 4 bases, V lost 3 bases, and 9 bases had no gene match. CDR3 loop: CASSSSTGRGTGELFF. CDR3 sequence (DNA): TGCGCCAGCAGCTCATCGACAGGGCGAGGCACCGGGGAGCTGTTTTTT.

There are a few counts of this clonotype. The rearrangement uses TRBV24-1 and TRBJ1-5; 10 bases align to TRBD1. The germline CDR1 and CDR2 sequences are KGHDR and SFDVKD. The CDR3 spans 17 residues. V was clipped by 4 bases and J by 4 bases; unmatched bases: 9. The CDR3 here is CATSEDYPGQGNQPQHF. The CDR3 DNA reads as TGTGCCACCAGTGAAGATTACCCGGGACAGGGGAATCAGCCCCAGCATTTT.

The chain links TRBV7-8 to TRBJ1-5; 10 nucleotides line up with TRBD1. This CDR3 is built from 16 residues. Unmatched junction bases numbered 9, after V lost 3 bases and J lost 7 bases. Germline V lookup: CDR1 SGHVS, CDR2 FQNEAQ. The CDR3 here is CASSLRDRGPKQPQHF. CDR3 bases: TGTGCCAGCAGCTTGCGGGACAGGGGCCCCAAACAGCCCCAGCATTTT.

V and J are TRBV3-1 and TRBJ2-4, with 16 bases that match TRBD2. The junction had 7 bases not matched to a gene; V was cut back by 1 base and J by 7 bases. Germline-derived CDR1 and CDR2 are LGHDT and YNNKEL (reference sequence). The CDR3 is 18 amino acids. As DNA, the CDR3 is TGTGCCAGCAGCCAAGCGGGACTAGCGGGAGGGCCTATCAACATTCAGTACTTC. Translated: CASSQAGLAGGPINIQYF.

This clonotype was recorded a few times. V usage is TRBV6-2 or TRBV6-3 and J usage is TRBJ1-1; TRBD1 is a possible D gene (6 bases). The CDR3 sequence is 13 residues long. Germline values: CDR1 MNHEY, CDR2 SVGEGT. The germline V and J ends were trimmed by 2 bases and 9 bases, with 13 bases remaining between them. CDR3 sequence: CASSYAPGQQAFF. The CDR3 region has the DNA TGTGCCAGCAGTTACGCCCCGGGACAACAAGCTTTCTTT.

This clonotype was recorded a few times. The V gene is TRBV24-1, the J gene TRBJ1-2; no definite D call. The V end was cut by 5 bases, the J end by 4 bases, with 13 bases between. From germline, CDR1 is KGHDR and CDR2 SFDVKD. The CDR3 has 14 amino acids. The CDR3 loop is CATSAGSLPYGYTF. In nucleotides, the CDR3 is TGTGCCACCAGTGCCGGGAGCCTACCCTATGGCTACACCTTC.

The V call is TRBV19, the J call TRBJ2-2; D is uncertain. From germline, CDR1 is LNHDA and CDR2 SQIVND (reference sequence). V gave up 0 bases and J gave up 9 bases, with 11 bases separating them. The CDR3 length is 14 residues. CDR3 loop: CASSIDLGFRELFF. The CDR3 coding sequence is TGTGCCAGTAGTATAGATCTCGGCTTCCGGGAGCTGTTTTTT. The variable domain in full, completed from reference TRBV19 and TRBJ2-2, reads DGGITQSPKYLFRKEGQNVTLSCEQNLNHDAMYWYRQDPGQGLRLIYYSQIVNDFQKGDIAEGYSVSREKKESFPLTVTSAQKNPTAFYLCASSIDLGFRELFFGEGSRLTVL.

The sample holds a few counts of this clonotype. The chain joins TRBV20-1 to TRBJ2-1; perhaps TRBD1 as D (5 bases). The ends were cut back, 5 bases at V and 9 bases at J, with 11 bases in the middle. Germline CDR1 reads DFQATT; CDR2 reads SNEGSKA (reference sequence). This CDR3 has 11 amino acids. This chain's CDR3 is CSALQVPEQFF. DNA of the CDR3: TGCAGTGCTTTACAGGTACCTGAGCAGTTCTTC.

J is TRBJ2-2 and V is TRBV6-2 or TRBV6-3; 9 bases match TRBD1. V trimming: 4 bases; J trimming: 6 bases; junction bases outside the gene matches: 6. CDR3 length: 15 amino acids. Germline lookup yields CDR1 MNHEY and CDR2 SVGEGT. This CDR3 is CASSSGTGLAGELFF. The CDR3 bases are TGTGCCAGCAGTTCCGGGACAGGGCTGGCCGGGGAGCTGTTTTTT.

The rearrangement joins TRBV6-1 to TRBJ2-7; D is uncertain. CDR1 and CDR2 (germline): MNHNS, SASEGT. The CDR3 loop spans 15 amino acids. Trimming removed 2 bases at V and 2 bases at J, with 13 bases between. DNA of the CDR3: TGTGCCAGCAGTGAATTTCCCTCAACTCCCTACGAGCAGTACTTC. It is translated as CASSEFPSTPYEQYF.

The rearrangement uses TRBV7-2 and TRBJ1-6; D perhaps matches TRBD1 (5 bases). Germline-derived CDR1 and CDR2 are SGHTA and FQGNSA. Deletions cut 5 bases from V and 8 bases from J, with 10 bases between. The CDR3 is made up of 13 amino acids. CDR3 nucleotide sequence: TGTGCCAGCAGCCCGGGACTCTATTCACCCCTCCACTTT. This sequence encodes CASSPGLYSPLHF.

This clonotype was counted only a few times. This chain connects TRBV7-9 to TRBJ2-1; 7 nucleotides agree with TRBD2. There are 17 residues in the CDR3. Germline-derived CDR1 and CDR2 are SEHNR and FQNEAQ (reference sequence). V lost 4 bases, J lost 0 bases, and 9 bases stayed unmatched. CDR3 region: CASSWPGGQSSYNEQFF. The CDR3 coding sequence is TGTGCCAGCAGCTGGCCGGGAGGTCAAAGCTCCTACAATGAGCAGTTCTTC.

The chain joins TRBV5-1 to TRBJ2-7; 9 positions match TRBD1. J was trimmed by 3 bases and V by 4 bases; bases with no gene match: 5. The CDR3 has 14 residues. Germline V gene lookup returns CDR1 SGHRS and CDR2 YFSETQ. CDR3 sequence reads: CASSNRDRVYEQYF. The DNA of the CDR3 is TGCGCCAGCAGCAACCGGGACAGGGTCTACGAGCAGTACTTC.

This clonotype occurred a few times. CDR3 sequence reads: CASSLWGLPYNEQFF. In DNA, the CDR3 is TGTGCCAGCAGCTTATGGGGACTCCCATACAATGAGCAGTTCTTC. V gene TRBV13 combines with J gene TRBJ2-1; maybe TRBD2 (6 bases). The V gene lost 2 bases and the J gene lost 4 bases, with 12 bases spanning the gap. The CDR3 totals 15 residues. The germline V gene encodes CDR1 PRHDT and CDR2 FYEKMQ (reference sequence).

This clonotype occurred a few times. The chain links TRBV12-3 or TRBV12-4 to TRBJ2-3; D is perhaps TRBD1 (5 bases). Trimming left V 5 bases short and J 5 bases short, with 17 bases between. CDR3 length: 15 amino acids. CDR3 in DNA: TGTGCCAGCAGTGGAGCTCTCAGGGATAGAGATACGCAGTATTTT. It translates to CASSGALRDRDTQYF.

V and J are TRBV7-2 and TRBJ1-4; no clear D gene. The V end was cut by 3 bases, the J end by 5 bases, with 10 bases between. Germline CDR1 SGHTA, CDR2 FQGNSA. The CDR3 covers 14 residues. The CDR3 DNA reads as TGTGCCAGCAGCTTTTCTGGAACGAATGAAAAACTGTTTTTT. Protein sequence: CASSFSGTNEKLFF.

The rearrangement joins TRBV19 to TRBJ2-4; 10 positions match TRBD2. The CDR3 contains 16 residues. CDR1 and CDR2 from the germline V gene are LNHDA and SQIVND (reference sequence). V was clipped by 5 bases and J by 4 bases; unmatched bases: 8. This CDR3 reads CASSAPSSGRKNIQYF. CDR3 in DNA: TGTGCCAGTAGTGCGCCTTCTAGCGGGAGAAAAAACATTCAGTACTTC. Filled out from reference TRBV19 and TRBJ2-4, the complete variable domain reads DGGITQSPKYLFRKEGQNVTLSCEQNLNHDAMYWYRQDPGQGLRLIYYSQIVNDFQKGDIAEGYSVSREKKESFPLTVTSAQKNPTAFYLCASSAPSSGRKNIQYFGAGTRLSVL.

This sequence joins TRBV5-1 and TRBJ2-5, with TRBD2 matching over 12 bases. Germline V CDR1 and CDR2: SGHRS, YFSETQ. The CDR3 sequence is 16 residues long. Trimming removed 4 bases from V and 0 bases from J; junction bases left unmatched: 4. The CDR3 nucleotides are TGCGCCAGCAGCGCTGGACTAGCGGGATACCAAGAGACCCAGTACTTC. The encoded protein is CASSAGLAGYQETQYF.

The chain employs TRBV11-1 and TRBJ2-2, with D possibly matching TRBD2 (6 bases). Trimming removed 4 bases at V and 0 bases at J, with 18 bases between. CDR1 is SGHAT and CDR2 is FQDESV in the germline V gene (reference sequence). The CDR3 covers 18 residues. The CDR3 DNA sequence: TGTGCCAGCAGCTCCATAATTAGCGGAAGACCGAACACCGGGGAGCTGTTTTTT. Its translation is CASSSIISGRPNTGELFF.

The chain employs TRBV7-2 and TRBJ2-5; D unresolved. The CDR3 is 14 residues long. The V end was cut by 5 bases, the J end by 0 bases, with 10 bases between. From germline, CDR1 is SGHTA and CDR2 FQGNSA. The CDR3 loop is CASSRDQYQETQYF. The CDR3 bases are TGTGCCAGCAGCAGAGACCAATACCAAGAGACCCAGTACTTC.

The chain carries TRBV7-9 and TRBJ1-5; D remains ambiguous. The CDR3 loop spans 13 amino acids. The V end was cut by 4 bases, the J end by 11 bases, with 15 bases between. Germline values: CDR1 SEHNR, CDR2 FQNEAQ (reference sequence). The CDR3 reads CASSSQISGSQHF. Written as DNA, the CDR3 is TGTGCCAGCAGCTCCCAAATTTCGGGGTCCCAGCATTTT.

The chain carries TRBV29-1 and TRBJ2-3; D possibly matches TRBD1 or TRBD2 (5 bases each). This CDR3 has 12 amino acids. Between the trimmed V and J ends, which lost 6 bases and 2 bases, there was a span of 9 bases. Germline-derived CDR1 and CDR2 are SQVTM and ANQGSEA. CDR3 in DNA: TGCAGCGTCCGGGGCCCCACAGATACGCAGTATTTT. It specifies CSVRGPTDTQYF.

This clonotype has only a few counts. The chain has TRBV7-2 and TRBJ1-1; D unclear. Germline V gives CDR1 SGHTA, CDR2 FQGNSA. The germline V and J ends were trimmed by 1 base and 4 bases, with 13 bases remaining between them. The CDR3 totals 15 residues. The CDR3 DNA reads TGTGCCAGCAGCTTAGTACCGTCTGTCGGCACTGAAGCTTTCTTT. Amino acids: CASSLVPSVGTEAFF.

This clonotype was counted many times. The chain has TRBV3-1 and TRBJ1-2, with a weak D call TRBD1 (6 bases). Germline-derived CDR1 and CDR2 are LGHDT and YNNKEL (reference sequence). The length of the CDR3 is 16 residues. V was trimmed by 1 base and J by 6 bases, leaving 18 bases between them. In DNA form, the CDR3 reads TGTGCCAGCAGCCAAGTCTTTCTAGGACAGAGGGATGGCTACACCTTC. Amino acids: CASSQVFLGQRDGYTF.

This clonotype was detected only a few times. The chain is built from TRBV20-1 and TRBJ2-1; D is perhaps TRBD1 (5 bases). V was cut by 6 bases and J by 6 bases, with 12 bases left in between. The length of the CDR3 is 12 residues. Germline V lookup: CDR1 DFQATT, CDR2 SNEGSKA (reference sequence). The CDR3 DNA reads as TGCAGTGCGAAGACAGATTCCAATGAGCAGTTCTTC. This sequence encodes CSAKTDSNEQFF.

This clonotype came up many times. The V call is TRBV15, the J call TRBJ2-7; no clear D. Between the trimmed V and J ends, which lost 9 bases and 6 bases, there was a span of 21 bases. The germline V gene encodes CDR1 LNHNV and CDR2 YYDKDF (reference sequence). This CDR3 contains 14 residues. The CDR3 DNA reads as TGTGCCACGGCCAATAAAAAGACCGCCTCCGAGCAGTACTTC. This translates into CATANKKTASEQYF.

This chain joins TRBV20-1 and TRBJ2-3; tentatively, D is TRBD2 (6 bases). Trimming cost V 1 base and J 4 bases, with 9 bases left between them. Germline V gene sequence: CDR1 DFQATT, CDR2 SNEGSKA (reference sequence). This CDR3 spans 13 amino acids. The DNA of the CDR3 is TGCAGTGCTAGAGCGGGAGTGGCAGATACGCAGTATTTT. Amino acid sequence: CSARAGVADTQYF.

The table lists this clonotype with a few counts. The chain combines TRBV6-2 or TRBV6-3 with TRBJ2-3; D ambiguous. The ends were cut back, 6 bases at V and 3 bases at J, with 13 bases in the middle. The CDR3 is 14 residues long. From germline, CDR1 is MNHEY and CDR2 SVGEGT. CDR3 DNA sequence: TGTGCCAGCAGGAACGCCCCAAATACAGATACGCAGTATTTT. The encoded protein is CASRNAPNTDTQYF.

This rearrangement joins TRBV4-1 to TRBJ2-2, with TRBD2 as a possible D gene (5 bases). Between the trimmed V and J ends, which lost 4 bases and 0 bases, there was a span of 24 bases. Germline loops: CDR1 MGHRA, CDR2 YSYEKL. This CDR3 spans 20 amino acids. Here the CDR3 DNA reads TGCGCCAGCAGCCGGCCCCTACTGTCTCAGCGGCCTGCGAACACCGGGGAGCTGTTTTTT. It yields the protein CASSRPLLSQRPANTGELFF.

This clonotype was observed a few times. The chain is built from TRBV28 and TRBJ2-1, with 8 bases lining up with TRBD2. CDR3 length: 15 residues. Germline V gives CDR1 MDHEN, CDR2 SYDVKM. J gave up 7 bases and V 5 bases, and 10 bases lay outside the gene matches. The DNA of the CDR3 is TGTGCCAGCAGTCTGAGCGGGAGCGTCGCGAATGAGCAGTTCTTC. Protein sequence: CASSLSGSVANEQFF.